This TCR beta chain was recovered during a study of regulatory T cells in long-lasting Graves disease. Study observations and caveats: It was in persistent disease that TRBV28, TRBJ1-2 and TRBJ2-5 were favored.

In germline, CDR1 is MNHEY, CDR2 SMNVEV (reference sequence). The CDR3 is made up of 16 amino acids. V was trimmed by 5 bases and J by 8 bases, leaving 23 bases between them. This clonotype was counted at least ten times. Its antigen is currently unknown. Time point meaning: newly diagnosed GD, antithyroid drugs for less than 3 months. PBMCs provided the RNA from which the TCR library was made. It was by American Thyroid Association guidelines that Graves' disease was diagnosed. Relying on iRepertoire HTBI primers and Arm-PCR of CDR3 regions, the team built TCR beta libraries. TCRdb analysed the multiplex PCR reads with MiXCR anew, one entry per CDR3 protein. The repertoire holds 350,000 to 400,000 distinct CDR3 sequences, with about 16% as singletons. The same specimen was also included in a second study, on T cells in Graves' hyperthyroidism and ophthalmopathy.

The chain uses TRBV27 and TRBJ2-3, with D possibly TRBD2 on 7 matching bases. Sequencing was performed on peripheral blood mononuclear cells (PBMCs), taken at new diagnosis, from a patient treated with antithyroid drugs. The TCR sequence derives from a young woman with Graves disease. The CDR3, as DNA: TGTGCCAGCAGTCCCCAGGGCAGGGGAGGGTTCAGTACGCAGTATTTT. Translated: CASSPQGRGGFSTQYF.